Listed here is a single T cell receptor (beta chain). This CDR3 spans 14 amino acids. V dropped 3 bases and J dropped 7 bases, with 16 bases sitting between them. Germline lookup yields CDR1 SQVTM and CDR2 ANQGSEA. The sample belongs to a study of shared T cell receptors in the human thymus. Profiling relied on immunoSEQ multiplex PCR, and the TCRdb table lists in-frame clones only, not all of them. This sample carries about 660,000 clones, 87% of them seen once, and the ten largest clones take 0.0094%. Another study also made use of these data, one on human thymus T cells. That investigation notes: Resected material from corrective heart surgery provided the thymus tissue analysed.

The V gene is TRBV29-1, the J gene TRBJ1-5, with D perhaps matching TRBD1 (5 bases). The specimen was thymocytes. This receptor was obtained from a boy in the first two years of life with a congenital heart defect. The CDR3 here is CSVDYPRVCQPQHF. Here the CDR3 DNA reads TGCAGCGTTGACTACCCCAGGGTGTGCCAGCCCCAGCATTTT.